This TCR beta chain is from a study of blood T cell repertoires in COVID-19. This CDR3 is built from 15 residues. The V gene end was trimmed by 4 bases and the J gene end by 1 base; junction bases not matched to a gene: 2. Germline CDR1 SNHLY, CDR2 FYNNEI. Generated by immunoSEQ multiplex PCR, the TCRdb table keeps only in-frame clones and is missing some. The sample holds about 58,000 clones, about nine tenths seen once. The sequence came from a man in his sixties with acute or convalescent COVID-19. Sequencing input: peripheral blood. The chain couples TRBV2 to TRBJ1-5, with TRBD1 identical over 9 bases. Here the CDR3 reads CASSGQGGSNQPQHF. The CDR3 coding sequence is TGTGCCAGCAGTGGACAGGGGGGGAGCAATCAGCCCCAGCATTTT. The variable domain in full, completed from reference TRBV2 and TRBJ1-5, reads EPEVTQTPSHQVTQMGQEVILRCVPISNHLYFYWYRQILGQKVEFLVSFYNNEISEKSEIFDDQFSVERPDGSNFTLKIRSTKLEDSAMYFCASSGQGGSNQPQHFGDGTRLSIL.